The clone carrying this TCR beta chain was seen only a few times. Its antigen is not identified. This entry belongs to a study of Ad26.COV2.S vaccination and SARS-CoV-2 variants. The sample's treatment: about 20 received Ad26.COV2.S at low or high dose, single or two shots; roughly 5 received placebo; per-sample allocation not given. The study sampled participants on day 63 after the first vaccine or placebo injection. Profiled with immunoSEQ multiplex PCR; TCRdb holds only in-frame clones, not every one. The data show roughly 320,000 clones, with roughly 84% seen just once and around 3.7% held by the top ten. Study results and limitations: Those who received the vaccine showed greater spike-specific TCR breadth than those given placebo.

Germline lookup yields CDR1 SGHTA and CDR2 FQGTGA. The V end lost 4 bases, the J end lost 0 bases, and 13 bases lay between the germline ends. There are 16 residues in the CDR3. The receptor was derived from a person between 18 and 60 years old who received the Ad26.COV2.S COVID-19 vaccine or a placebo. The sequences come from peripheral blood, collected in a trial of Ad26.COV2.S vaccine versus placebo. The chain uses TRBV7-3 and TRBJ1-3; D is ambiguous. The CDR3 region has the DNA TGTGCCAGCAGCTCCCTCGGGTGGGACTCTGGAAACACCATATATTTT. Amino acids: CASSSLGWDSGNTIYF.